Included here is one T cell receptor beta chain sequence, with context. Its target is unknown. Use of 60 Vbeta and 13 Jbeta primers characterized the PCR. Data came from immunoSEQ multiplex PCR; TCRdb stores just in-frame clones and leaves some out. Of some 200,000 clones detected, about 90% appear once; the ten largest clones hold around 0.21%. The data are from a study of cytomegalovirus exposure and HLA in healthy donors. Broader study findings: More clonal expansion characterized HLA-associated TCR beta chains than equally common others in a later analysis. Across all donors, roughly uniform sequencing depth was an assumption of the presence/absence analyses. A classifier reportedly called cytomegalovirus status with high sensitivity and specificity. A missense DCLRE1C variant was associated with V- and J-gene trimming of TCR beta chains in a later analysis, and an independent cohort replicated the association.

This CDR3 has 16 residues. Germline lookup yields CDR1 MNHGY and CDR2 SAAAGT. The receptor's source is a girl less than two years old in good health and CMV-seronegative. Source material: PBMCs. The chain combines TRBV6-8 with TRBJ2-5, with TRBD2 as a possible D gene (6 bases). The end of the DNA aligns better with TRBJ2-7, so the J call may be wrong. The CDR3 coding sequence is TGTGCCAGCAGACACCTAGCGAACGTCTCCTCCTACGAGCAGTACTTC. It is translated as CASRHLANVSSYEQYF.